The following is a TCR beta chain sequence with its context. As yet, its antigen is unknown. This CDR3 is built from 13 residues. CDR1 SGHTA and CDR2 FQGTGA come from the germline V gene. The V and J ends lost 1 base and 9 bases, in that order; junction bases with no gene match: 5. This specimen belongs to a study of cytomegalovirus exposure and HLA in healthy donors. General study findings and limits: What TCR beta sequences reportedly achieved was accurate prediction of HLA-A and HLA-B alleles in most subjects. The authors assumed roughly uniform sequencing depth across donors for presence/absence analyses. Generally TCR sequences proved uncommon, though certain public TCRs appeared in numerous donors.

A multiplex PCR was run with 60 Vbeta primers and 13 Jbeta primers. The method was immunoSEQ multiplex PCR; TCRdb's version includes in-frame clones alone and lacks a portion of them. Of 200,000 to 250,000 clones listed, roughly 80% are singletons. The sequenced material came from PBMCs. The sequence was collected from a man between 40 and 49 years old in good health and CMV-seronegative. The gene calls are TRBV7-3 and TRBJ2-7; 8 bases agree with TRBD1. CDR3 residues: CASSLIGTGGQYF. CDR3 in DNA: TGTGCCAGCAGCTTAATTGGGACAGGTGGGCAGTACTTC.